This T cell receptor (beta chain) was identified in a study of blood T cell repertoires in COVID-19. In the study overall: Sites across the United States, Italy and Spain contributed samples from acute and convalescent COVID-19. The cDNA or gDNA used as material had been derived from T cells, B-cell-depleted T cells, or PBMCs.

This clone was counted a few times. CDR1 is MDHEN, CDR2 SYDVKM, per germline. Trimming took off 6 bases at V and 5 bases at J, with 7 bases between the two ends. This CDR3 is built from 12 residues. Original methodology: The assay estimated nucleated cells by amplifying reference gene primers. TCRdb's table, derived via immunoSEQ multiplex PCR, lists solely in-frame clones and lacks some. That table gives V, J and clone size, and the DNA gave D and trimming. The sample gives approximately 100,000 clones, 70% to 90% of which show up once; roughly 3% is in the top ten. This chain connects TRBV28 to TRBJ2-2; perhaps TRBD2 as D (5 bases). The sample taken for sequencing was peripheral blood. This TCR was recovered from a man between 50 and 59 years old in a cohort sampled during active COVID-19. The CDR3 reads CASRLGTGELFF. The CDR3 DNA is TGTGCCAGCAGACTAGGAACCGGGGAGCTGTTTTTT.